This T cell receptor beta chain was captured in a study of T cell changes during pregnancy in multiple sclerosis. The germline V gene encodes CDR1 SNHLY and CDR2 FYNNEI. The CDR3 covers 21 residues. J gave up 1 base and V 1 base, and 11 bases lay outside the gene matches. Sequenced by immunoSEQ multiplex PCR; TCRdb stores in-frame clones only, minus some. In the table there are some 70,000 clones, roughly 91% of which are singletons. The source is a female donor in good health, enrolled as a control in a pregnancy study. Sequenced material: CD4+ T cells from peripheral blood mononuclear cells, taken in the third trimester of pregnancy. This chain joins TRBV2 and TRBJ2-1; 15 positions match TRBD2. In DNA, the CDR3 is TGTGCCAGCAGTGAAGGATGGGGACTAGCGGGGGGCCGTCCTTCCTACAATGAGCAGTTCTTC. Its protein is CASSEGWGLAGGRPSYNEQFF.